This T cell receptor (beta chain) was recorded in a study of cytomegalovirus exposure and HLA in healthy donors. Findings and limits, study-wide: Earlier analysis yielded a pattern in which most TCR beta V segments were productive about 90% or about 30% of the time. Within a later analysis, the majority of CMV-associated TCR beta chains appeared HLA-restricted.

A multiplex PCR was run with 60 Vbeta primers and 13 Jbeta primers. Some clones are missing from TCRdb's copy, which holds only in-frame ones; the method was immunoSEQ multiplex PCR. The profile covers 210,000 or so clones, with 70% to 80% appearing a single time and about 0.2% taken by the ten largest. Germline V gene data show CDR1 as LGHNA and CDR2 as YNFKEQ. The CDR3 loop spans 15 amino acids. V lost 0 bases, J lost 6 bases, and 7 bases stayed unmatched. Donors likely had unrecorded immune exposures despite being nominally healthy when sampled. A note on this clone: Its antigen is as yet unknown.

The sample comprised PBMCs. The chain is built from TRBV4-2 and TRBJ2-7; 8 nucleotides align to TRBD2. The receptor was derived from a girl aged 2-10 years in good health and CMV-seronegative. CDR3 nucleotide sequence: TGTGCCAGCAGCCAAGACGGCGGGGGGAGGAGCGAGCAGTACTTC. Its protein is CASSQDGGGRSEQYF.